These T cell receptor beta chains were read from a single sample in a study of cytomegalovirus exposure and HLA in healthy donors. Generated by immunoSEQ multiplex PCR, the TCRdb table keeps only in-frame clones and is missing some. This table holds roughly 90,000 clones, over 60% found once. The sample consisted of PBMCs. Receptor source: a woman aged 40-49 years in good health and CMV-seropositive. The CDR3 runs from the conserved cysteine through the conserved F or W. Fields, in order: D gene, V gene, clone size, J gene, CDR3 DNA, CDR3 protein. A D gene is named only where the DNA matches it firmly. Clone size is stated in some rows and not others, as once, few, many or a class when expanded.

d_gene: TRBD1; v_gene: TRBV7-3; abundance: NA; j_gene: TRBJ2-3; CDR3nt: TGTGCCAGCAGCCCGAGGGGGACAGGGAGATCCGGAGATACGCAGTATTTT; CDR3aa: CASSPRGTGRSGDTQYF
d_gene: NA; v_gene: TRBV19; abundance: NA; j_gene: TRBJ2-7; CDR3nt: TGTGCCAGTGGGGACATACTATCCTACGAGCAGTACTTC; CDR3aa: CASGDILSYEQYF
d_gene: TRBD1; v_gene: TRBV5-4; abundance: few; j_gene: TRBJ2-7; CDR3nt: TGTGCCAGCAGCTTGGACGGGACAGGAGACGACGAGCAGTACTTC; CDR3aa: CASSLDGTGDDEQYF
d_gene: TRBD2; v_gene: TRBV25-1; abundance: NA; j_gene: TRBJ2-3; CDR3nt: TGTGCCAGCAGTGTCGCGGGGGGACCCACAGATACGCAGTATTTT; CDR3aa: CASSVAGGPTDTQYF
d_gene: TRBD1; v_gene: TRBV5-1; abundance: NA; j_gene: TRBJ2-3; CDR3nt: TGCGCCAGCAGCTTCTGGACAGGGGACACAGATACGCAGTATTTT; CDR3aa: CASSFWTGDTDTQYF
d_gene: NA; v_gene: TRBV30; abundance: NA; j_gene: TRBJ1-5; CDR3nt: TGTGCCTGGACCCTGGCAGGGAGCAATCAGCCCCAGCATTTT; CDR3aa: CAWTLAGSNQPQHF
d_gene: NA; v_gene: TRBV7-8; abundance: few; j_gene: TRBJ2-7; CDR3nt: TGTGCCAGCAGCGCGGGACAGTCCTACGAGCAGTACTTC; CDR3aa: CASSAGQSYEQYF
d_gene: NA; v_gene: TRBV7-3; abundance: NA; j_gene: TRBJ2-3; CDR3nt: TGTGCCACCACCCGGACGGGAGATAGCACAGATACGCAGTATTTT; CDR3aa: CATTRTGDSTDTQYF
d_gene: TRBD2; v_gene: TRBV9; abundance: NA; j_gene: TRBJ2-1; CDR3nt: TGTGCCAGCAGCGCACCGATACCGGGACTAGCGGGAGGGCCGTTGCATGAGCAGTTCTTC; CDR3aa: CASSAPIPGLAGGPLHEQFF
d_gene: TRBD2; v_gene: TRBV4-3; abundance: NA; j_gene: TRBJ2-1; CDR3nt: TGCGCCAGCAGCCTGCGGGGGGGGACCTACAATGAGCAGTTCTTC; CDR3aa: CASSLRGGTYNEQFF
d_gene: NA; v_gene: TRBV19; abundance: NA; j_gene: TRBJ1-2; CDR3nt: TGTGCCAGTTATCAGGGGAGCTACACCTTC; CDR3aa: CASYQGSYTF
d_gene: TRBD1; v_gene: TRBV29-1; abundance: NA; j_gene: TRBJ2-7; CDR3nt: TGCAGCGTAGCTGACAGGGACGAGCAGTACTTC; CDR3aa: CSVADRDEQYF
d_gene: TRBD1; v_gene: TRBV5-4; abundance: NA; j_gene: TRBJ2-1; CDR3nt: TGTGCCAGCAGCAATCGAGGGACAGGGAGCTCCTACAATGAGCAGTTCTTC; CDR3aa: CASSNRGTGSSYNEQFF
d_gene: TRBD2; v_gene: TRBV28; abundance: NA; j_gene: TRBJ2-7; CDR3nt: TGTGCCAGCAGCCCTAGACTAGCGGGGCCTCGGGAGCAGTACTTC; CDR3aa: CASSPRLAGPREQYF
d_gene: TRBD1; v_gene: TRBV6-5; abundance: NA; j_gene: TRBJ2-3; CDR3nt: TGTGCCAGCAGTGTATCCGCCTCGGGACAGGCGCAGTATTTT; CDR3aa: CASSVSASGQAQYF
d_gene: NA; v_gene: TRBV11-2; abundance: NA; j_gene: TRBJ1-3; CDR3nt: TGTGCCAGCAGTCTTGCGTCCTCTGGAAACACCATATATTTT; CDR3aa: CASSLASSGNTIYF
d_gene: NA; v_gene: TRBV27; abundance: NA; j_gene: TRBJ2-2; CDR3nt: TGTGCCAGCTGTTGGGGAGCGAACACCGGGGAGCTGTTTTTT; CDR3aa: CASCWGANTGELFF
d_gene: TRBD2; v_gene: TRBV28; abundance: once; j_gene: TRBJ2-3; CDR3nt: TGTGCCAGCAGTCCGGGACTAGCGCTCGATACGCAGTATTTT; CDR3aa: CASSPGLALDTQYF
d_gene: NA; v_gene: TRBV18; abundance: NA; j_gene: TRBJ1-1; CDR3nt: TGTGCCAGCTCGACAACTTCTCAGACAGCCCGTCGTGCTTTCTTT; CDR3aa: CASSTTSQTARRAFF
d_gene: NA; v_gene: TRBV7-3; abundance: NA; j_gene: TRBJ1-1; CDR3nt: TGTGCCAGCAGTCCCCCCGGGGGTGAGAACACTGAAGCTTTCTTT; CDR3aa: CASSPPGGENTEAFF
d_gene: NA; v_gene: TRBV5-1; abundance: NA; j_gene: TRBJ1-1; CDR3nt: TGCGCCAGCAGCTTGGGGGGGCCCACTGAAGCTTTCTTT; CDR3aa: CASSLGGPTEAFF
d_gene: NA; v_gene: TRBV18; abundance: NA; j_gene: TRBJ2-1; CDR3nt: TGTGCCAGCTCACCGTTCTCGACGGCGGCTACGCGCAATGAGCAGTTCTTC; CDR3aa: CASSPFSTAATRNEQFF
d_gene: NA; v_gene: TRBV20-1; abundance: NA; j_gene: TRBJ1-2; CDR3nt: TGCAGTGGAGAGGGGGTCGGGGGCTACACCTTC; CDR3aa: CSGEGVGGYTF
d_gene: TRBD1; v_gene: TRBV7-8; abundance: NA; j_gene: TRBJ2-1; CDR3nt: TGTGCCAGCAGCGCCAGGGGGCAGATCGATGAGCAGTTCTTC; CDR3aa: CASSARGQIDEQFF
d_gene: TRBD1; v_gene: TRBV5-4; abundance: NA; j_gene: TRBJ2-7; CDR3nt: TGTGCCAGCAGCTTTTCCAGGATCCGGGACAGGGGGCGCGAGCAGTACTTC; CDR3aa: CASSFSRIRDRGREQYF
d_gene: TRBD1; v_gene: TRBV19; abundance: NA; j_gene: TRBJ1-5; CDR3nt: TGTGCCAGTAGTTACGGACAGGGCCCGCCCCAGCATTTT; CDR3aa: CASSYGQGPPQHF
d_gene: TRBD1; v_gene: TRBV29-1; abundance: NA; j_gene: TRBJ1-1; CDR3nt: TGCAGCGTTGGCCGGGACAGGGGGCCGAGTGAAGCTTTCTTT; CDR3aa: CSVGRDRGPSEAFF
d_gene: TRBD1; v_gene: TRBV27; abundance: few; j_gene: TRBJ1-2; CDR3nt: TGTGCCAGCAGCAGAACAGGGGGCGATGGCTACACCTTC; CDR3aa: CASSRTGGDGYTF
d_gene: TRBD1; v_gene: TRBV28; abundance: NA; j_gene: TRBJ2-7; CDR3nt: TGTGCCAGCACCTCCTTGGGACAGGGGGCGAGCGAGCAGTACTTC; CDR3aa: CASTSLGQGASEQYF
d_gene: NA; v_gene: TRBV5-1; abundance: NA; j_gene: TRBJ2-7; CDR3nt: TGCGCCAGCAGCTTGGTACAGGGTAACGAGCAGTACTTC; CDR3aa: CASSLVQGNEQYF
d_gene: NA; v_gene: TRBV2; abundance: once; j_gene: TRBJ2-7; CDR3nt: TGTGCCAGCATAGTCCGGGACTCAGACTACGAGCAGTACTTC; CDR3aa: CASIVRDSDYEQYF
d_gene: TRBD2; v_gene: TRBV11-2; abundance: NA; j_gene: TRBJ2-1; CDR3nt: TGTGCCAGCAGCTTAGGTGTAGGTGGGAGGGCTTGGGATGAGCAGTTCTTC; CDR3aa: CASSLGVGGRAWDEQFF
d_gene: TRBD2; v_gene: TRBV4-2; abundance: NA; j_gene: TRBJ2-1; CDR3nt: TGTGCCAGCAGCCAAGGATTGACTAGCGGCCACAATGAGCAGTTCTTC; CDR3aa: CASSQGLTSGHNEQFF
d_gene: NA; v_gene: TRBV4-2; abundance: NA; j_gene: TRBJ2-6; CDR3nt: TGTGCCAGCAGCCCGCCGGGTTCGGGGGCCAACGTCCTGACTTTC; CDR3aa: CASSPPGSGANVLTF
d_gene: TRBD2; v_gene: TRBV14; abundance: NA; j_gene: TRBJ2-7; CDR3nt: TGTGCCAGCAGCACTCTGCTGACGGGACTAGCCGAGCAGTACTTC; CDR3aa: CASSTLLTGLAEQYF
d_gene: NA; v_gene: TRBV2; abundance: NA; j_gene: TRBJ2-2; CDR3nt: TGTGCCAGTTCCCGGAAGACTTCGAACACCGGGGAGCTGTTTTTT; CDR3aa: CASSRKTSNTGELFF
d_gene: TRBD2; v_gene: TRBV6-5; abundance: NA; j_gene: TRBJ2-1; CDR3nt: TGTGCCAGCAGTACCAAGCGGGACTCCTACAATGAGCAGTTCTTC; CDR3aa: CASSTKRDSYNEQFF
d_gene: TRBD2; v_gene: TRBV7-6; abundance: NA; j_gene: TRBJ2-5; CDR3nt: TGTGCCAGCAGCTTTCGGGTAGCGGGAGGCCCGAGCCGGGAGACCCAGTACTTC; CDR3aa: CASSFRVAGGPSRETQYF
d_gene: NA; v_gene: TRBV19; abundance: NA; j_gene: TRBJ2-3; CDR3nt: TGTGCCAGTAGAAATGGAGGGGACGCAGATACGCAGTATTTT; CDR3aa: CASRNGGDADTQYF
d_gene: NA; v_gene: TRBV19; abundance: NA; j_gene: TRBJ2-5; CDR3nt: TGTGCCAGTAGTGAGGGACAAGCCGCCGAGACCCAGTACTTC; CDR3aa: CASSEGQAAETQYF
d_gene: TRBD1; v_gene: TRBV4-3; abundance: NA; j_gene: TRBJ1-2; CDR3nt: TGCGCCAGCAGCCAAGAAAGCTCGTGGGGGACAGGCCTTAACTATGGCTACACCTTC; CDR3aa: CASSQESSWGTGLNYGYTF
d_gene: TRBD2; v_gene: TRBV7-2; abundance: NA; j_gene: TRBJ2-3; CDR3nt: TGTGCCGTCAGTCCTAGCGGGGGGGGGACAGATACGCAGTATTTT; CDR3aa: CAVSPSGGGTDTQYF
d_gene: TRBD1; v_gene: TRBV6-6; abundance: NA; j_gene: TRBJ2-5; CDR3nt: TGTGCCAGCAGTTACGGGACAGGTTCTGAGCAGTACTTC; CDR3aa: CASSYGTGSEQYF
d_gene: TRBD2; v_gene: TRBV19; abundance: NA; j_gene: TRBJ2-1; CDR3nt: TGTGCCAGTAGTATAGAAGCGGGGGCAGGCAATGAGCAGTTCTTC; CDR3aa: CASSIEAGAGNEQFF
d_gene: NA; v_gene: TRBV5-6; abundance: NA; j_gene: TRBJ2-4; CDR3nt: TGTGCCAGCAGCCTGGGGGCGGGCTTTTCAGCCAAAAACATTCAGTACTTC; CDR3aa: CASSLGAGFSAKNIQYF
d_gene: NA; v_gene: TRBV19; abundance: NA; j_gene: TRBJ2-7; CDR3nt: TGTGCCACAAGAAAAGGCGGGGTCTACGAGCAGTACTTC; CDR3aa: CATRKGGVYEQYF